The clone carrying this T cell receptor beta chain was counted many times. Antiretroviral therapy had run roughly three months, about 14 weeks, before follow-up blood collection. Whole blood was used without fractionation, so all unsorted peripheral T cells were included. This record comes from a study of HIV-infected patients and healthy controls. The CDR3 runs 15 residues. CDR1 and CDR2 from the germline V gene are KGHSH and LQKENI. V was pared by 5 bases and J by 4 bases, with 7 bases of the junction left unmatched. Alpha and beta constant-region primers primed reverse transcription of around 0.5 ug RNA. Using multiplexing indices, alpha and beta chain libraries were generated apart by chain-specific third strand synthesis. MiXCR was run by TCRdb on the 5' RACE reads, yielding one entry per CDR3 protein. The table records about 3,800 distinct CDR3 sequences, roughly 8.5% of them present only once.

The chain combines TRBV18 with TRBJ1-3; 8 nucleotides align to TRBD1. The origin of this receptor is an adult with HIV infection. This specimen was blood, taken during antiretroviral therapy. The CDR3 DNA is TGTGCCAGCTCAGAGACAGGGGAGTTCGGAAACACCATATATTTT. It is translated as CASSETGEFGNTIYF.